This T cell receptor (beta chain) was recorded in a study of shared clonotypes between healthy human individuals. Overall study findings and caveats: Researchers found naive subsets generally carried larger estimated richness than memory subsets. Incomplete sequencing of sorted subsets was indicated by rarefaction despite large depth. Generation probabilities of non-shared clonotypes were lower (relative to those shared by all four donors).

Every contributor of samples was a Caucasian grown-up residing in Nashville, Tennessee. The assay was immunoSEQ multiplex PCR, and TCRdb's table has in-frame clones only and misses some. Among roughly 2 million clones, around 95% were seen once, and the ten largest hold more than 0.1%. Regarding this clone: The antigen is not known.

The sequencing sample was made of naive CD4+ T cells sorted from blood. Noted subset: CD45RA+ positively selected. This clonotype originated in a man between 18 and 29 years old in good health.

The CDR3 DNA is TGTGCCAGTAGTATAGGGACTAGCGGGGGCGGCGGGACCCAGTACTTC. Its protein is CASSIGTSGGGGTQYF. The chain couples TRBV19 to TRBJ2-5; 13 nucleotides line up with TRBD2. There are 16 residues in the CDR3. Germline CDR1 reads LNHDA; CDR2 reads SQIVND (reference sequence). The junction had 6 bases not matched to a gene; V was cut back by 1 base and J by 7 bases.